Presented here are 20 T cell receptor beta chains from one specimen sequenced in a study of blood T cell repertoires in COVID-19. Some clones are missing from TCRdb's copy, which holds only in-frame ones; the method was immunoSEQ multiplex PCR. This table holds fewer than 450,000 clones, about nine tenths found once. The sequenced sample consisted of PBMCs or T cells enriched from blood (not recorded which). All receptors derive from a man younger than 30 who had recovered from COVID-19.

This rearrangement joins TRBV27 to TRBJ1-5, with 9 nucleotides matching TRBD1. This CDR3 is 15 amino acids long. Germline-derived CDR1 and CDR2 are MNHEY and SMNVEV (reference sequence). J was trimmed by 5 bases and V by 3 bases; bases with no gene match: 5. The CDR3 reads CASSFGGQGYQPQHF. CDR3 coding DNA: TGTGCCAGCAGTTTTGGCGGACAGGGGTATCAGCCCCAGCATTTT.

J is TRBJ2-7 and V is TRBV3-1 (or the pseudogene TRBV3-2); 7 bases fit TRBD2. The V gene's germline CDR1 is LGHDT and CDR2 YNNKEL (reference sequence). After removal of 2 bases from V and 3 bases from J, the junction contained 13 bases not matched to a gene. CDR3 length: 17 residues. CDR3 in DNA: TGTGCCAGCAGCCAATTTAGGGGAGCGGGGCGAATCTACGAGCAGTACTTC. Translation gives CASSQFRGAGRIYEQYF.

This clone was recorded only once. CDR3 amino acids: CASSVERAGYGYTF. As DNA, the CDR3 is TGTGCCAGCAGCGTAGAACGTGCGGGCTATGGCTACACCTTC. J is TRBJ1-2 and V is TRBV9, with D hard to call. Looked up from germline, CDR1 is SGDLS and CDR2 is YYNGEE. Between the trimmed V and J ends, which lost 0 bases and 4 bases, there was a span of 10 bases. This CDR3 has 14 amino acids.

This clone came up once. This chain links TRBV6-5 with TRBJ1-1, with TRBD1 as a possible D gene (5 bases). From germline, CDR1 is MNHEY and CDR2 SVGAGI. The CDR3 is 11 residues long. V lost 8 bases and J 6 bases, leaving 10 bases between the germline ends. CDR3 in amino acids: CASQRGSEAFF. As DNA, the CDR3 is TGTGCCAGCCAAAGGGGTTCTGAAGCTTTCTTT.

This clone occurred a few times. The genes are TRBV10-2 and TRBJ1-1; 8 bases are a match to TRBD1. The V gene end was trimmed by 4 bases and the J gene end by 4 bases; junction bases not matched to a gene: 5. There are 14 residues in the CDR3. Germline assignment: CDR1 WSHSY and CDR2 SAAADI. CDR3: CASSVNRGSTEAFF. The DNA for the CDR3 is TGCGCCAGCAGTGTAAACAGGGGGAGCACTGAAGCTTTCTTT.

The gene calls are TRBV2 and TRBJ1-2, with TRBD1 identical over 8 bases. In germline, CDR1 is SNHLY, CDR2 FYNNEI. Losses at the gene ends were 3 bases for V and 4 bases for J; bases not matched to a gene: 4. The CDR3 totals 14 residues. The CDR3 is CASSDDRGGYGYTF. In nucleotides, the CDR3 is TGTGCCAGCAGTGATGACAGGGGTGGCTATGGCTACACCTTC.

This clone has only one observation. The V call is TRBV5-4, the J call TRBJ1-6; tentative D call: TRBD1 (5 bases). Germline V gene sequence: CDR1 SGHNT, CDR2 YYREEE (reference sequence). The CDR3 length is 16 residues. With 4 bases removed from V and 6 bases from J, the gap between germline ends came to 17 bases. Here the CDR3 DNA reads TGTGCCAGCAGCCAGGGCAGGATGGTTGGTAATTCACCCCTCCACTTT. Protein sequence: CASSQGRMVGNSPLHF.

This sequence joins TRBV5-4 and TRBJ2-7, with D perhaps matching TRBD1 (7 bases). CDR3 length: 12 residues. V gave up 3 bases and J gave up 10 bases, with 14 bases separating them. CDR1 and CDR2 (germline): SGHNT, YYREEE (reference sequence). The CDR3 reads CASSSRDSLQYF. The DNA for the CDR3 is TGTGCCAGCAGCTCGCGGGACAGTCTACAGTACTTC.

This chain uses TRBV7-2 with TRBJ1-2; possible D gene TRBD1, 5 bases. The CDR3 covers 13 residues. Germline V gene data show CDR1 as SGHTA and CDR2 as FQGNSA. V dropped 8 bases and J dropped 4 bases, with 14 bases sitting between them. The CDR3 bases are TGTGCCAGCCTCAGGGCCTCGGGCTATGGCTACACCTTC. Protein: CASLRASGYGYTF.

The CDR3 is CASSQANGYGYTF. Written as DNA, the CDR3 is TGTGCCAGCAGCCAAGCCAACGGCTATGGCTACACCTTC. The rearrangement uses TRBV14 and TRBJ1-2; D remains unclear. The CDR3 has 13 residues. Germline V gene data show CDR1 as SGHDN and CDR2 as FVKESK. V lost 1 base and J lost 4, with 7 bases in between.

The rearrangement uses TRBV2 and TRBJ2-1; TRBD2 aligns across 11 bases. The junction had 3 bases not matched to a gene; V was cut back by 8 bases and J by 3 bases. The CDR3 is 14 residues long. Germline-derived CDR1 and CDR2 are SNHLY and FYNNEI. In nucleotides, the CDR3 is TGTGCCAGCGGGGGGACTAGCGGCTACAATGAGCAGTTCTTC. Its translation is CASGGTSGYNEQFF.

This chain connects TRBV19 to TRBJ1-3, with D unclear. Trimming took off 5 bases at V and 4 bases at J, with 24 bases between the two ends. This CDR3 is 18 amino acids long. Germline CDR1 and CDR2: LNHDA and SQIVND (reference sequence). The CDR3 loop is CASSHPQSPEGKGNTIYF. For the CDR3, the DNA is TGTGCCAGTAGTCACCCCCAGAGCCCTGAGGGAAAAGGAAACACCATATATTTT.

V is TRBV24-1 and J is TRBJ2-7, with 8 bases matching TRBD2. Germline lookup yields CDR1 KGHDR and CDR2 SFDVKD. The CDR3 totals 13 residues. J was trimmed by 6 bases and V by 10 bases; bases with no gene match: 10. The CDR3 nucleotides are TGTGCCACGAGGGGAGCGGGAGCAAGCGAGCAGTACTTC. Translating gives CATRGAGASEQYF.

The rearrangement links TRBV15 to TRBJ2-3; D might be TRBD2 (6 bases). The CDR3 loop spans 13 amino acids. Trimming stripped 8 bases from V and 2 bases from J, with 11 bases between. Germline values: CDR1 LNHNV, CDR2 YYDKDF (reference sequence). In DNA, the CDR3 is TGTGCCACCCGGGGGTCCCACACAGATACGCAGTATTTT. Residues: CATRGSHTDTQYF. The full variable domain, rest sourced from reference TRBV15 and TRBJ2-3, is DAMVIQNPRYQVTQFGKPVTLSCSQTLNHNVMYWYQQKSSQAPKLLFHYYDKDFNNEADTPDNFQSRRPNTSFCFLDIRSPGLGDTAMYLCATRGSHTDTQYFGPGTRLTVL.

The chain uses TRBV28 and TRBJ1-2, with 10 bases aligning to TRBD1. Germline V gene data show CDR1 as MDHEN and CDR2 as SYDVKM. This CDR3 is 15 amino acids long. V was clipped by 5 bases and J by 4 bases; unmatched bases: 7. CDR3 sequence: CASSKGTGVIYGYTF. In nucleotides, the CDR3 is TGTGCCAGCAGTAAGGGGACAGGGGTGATCTATGGCTACACCTTC.

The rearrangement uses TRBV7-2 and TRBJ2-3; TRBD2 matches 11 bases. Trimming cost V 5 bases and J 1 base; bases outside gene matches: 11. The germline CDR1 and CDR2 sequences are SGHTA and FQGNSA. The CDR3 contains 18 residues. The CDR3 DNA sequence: TGTGCCAGCAGCCTACACCCCCCGGGACTAGCGGGCACAGATACGCAGTATTTT. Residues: CASSLHPPGLAGTDTQYF. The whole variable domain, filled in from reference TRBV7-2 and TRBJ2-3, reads GAGVSQSPSNKVTEKGKDVELRCDPISGHTALYWYRQSLGQGLEFLIYFQGNSAPDKSGLPSDRFSAERTGGSVSTLTIQRTQQEDSAVYLCASSLHPPGLAGTDTQYFGPGTRLTVL.

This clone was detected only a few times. CDR3 sequence reads: CASGGTSGKDTQYF. As DNA, the CDR3 is TGTGCCAGCGGAGGGACTAGCGGGAAAGATACGCAGTATTTT. This chain connects TRBV2 to TRBJ2-3; 13 positions agree with TRBD2. V lost 8 bases and J lost 5; bases outside the gene matches: 4. Germline assignment: CDR1 SNHLY and CDR2 FYNNEI. The CDR3 has 14 residues.

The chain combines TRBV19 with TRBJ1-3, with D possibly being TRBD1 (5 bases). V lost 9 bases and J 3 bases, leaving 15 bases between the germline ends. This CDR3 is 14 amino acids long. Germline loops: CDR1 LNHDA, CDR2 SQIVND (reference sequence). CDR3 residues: CASTYNGGGNTIYF. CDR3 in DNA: TGTGCCAGCACCTACAACGGGGGTGGAAACACCATATATTTT.

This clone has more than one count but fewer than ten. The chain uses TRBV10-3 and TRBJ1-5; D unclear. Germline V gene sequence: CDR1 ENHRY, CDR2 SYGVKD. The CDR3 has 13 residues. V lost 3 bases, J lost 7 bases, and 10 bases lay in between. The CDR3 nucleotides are TGTGCCATCAGTGAAACTGACGGGCAGCCCCAGCATTTT. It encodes CAISETDGQPQHF.

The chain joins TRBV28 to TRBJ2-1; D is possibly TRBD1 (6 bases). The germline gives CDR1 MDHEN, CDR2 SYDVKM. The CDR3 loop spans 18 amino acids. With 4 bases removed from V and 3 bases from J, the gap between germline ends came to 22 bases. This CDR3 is CASSSYSSGVGVYNEQFF. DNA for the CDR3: TGTGCCAGCAGTTCCTACTCCTCAGGGGTCGGGGTCTACAATGAGCAGTTCTTC.